The rows below give T cell receptor beta chains drawn from one sample of a study of blood T cell repertoires in COVID-19. The protocol was immunoSEQ multiplex PCR, while the TCRdb copy is restricted to in-frame clones and leaves out a portion. Of tens of thousands of clones in the sample, approximately 78% were seen once. Sequenced: peripheral blood. The origin of the receptors is a woman aged 60-75 years with acute or convalescent COVID-19. CDR3s include the opening cysteine and the closing phenylalanine or tryptophan. The D gene is left open where the match is weak. Not every row has a clone size; where given, it reads once, few, many or a size class.

>TRBJ2-1|.|TRBV4-1|.
TGCGCCAGCGGGGAGGAGGTCGCCTACAATGAGCAGTTCTTC
CASGEEVAYNEQFF
>TRBJ1-1|TRBD1|TRBV4-2|few
TGTGCCAGCAGCCAAGAGGCTGTCAGGGGGTTCAACACTGAAGCTTTCTTT
CASSQEAVRGFNTEAFF
>TRBJ2-1|.|TRBV3-1/TRBV3-2|.
TGTGCCAGCAGCCAAGATCCGGCAACTAGCCGGTACAATGAGCAGTTCTTC
CASSQDPATSRYNEQFF
>TRBJ2-5|.|TRBV24-1|.
TGTGCCACCAGTGACGGACTGGGGGAGACCCAGTACTTC
CATSDGLGETQYF
>TRBJ1-6|TRBD1|TRBV5-1|few
TGCGCCAGCAGCTCCGGGACAGGGCCATCTAATTCACCCCTCCACTTT
CASSSGTGPSNSPLHF
>TRBJ2-3|TRBD1|TRBV19|.
TGTGCCAGTAGTGGCCGGGACAGGGGGGGCGACACAGATACGCAGTATTTT
CASSGRDRGGDTDTQYF
>TRBJ1-5|TRBD1|TRBV4-2|.
TGTGCCAGCAGCCAAGCCCGACAGGGTTGGCAGCCCCAGCATTTT
CASSQARQGWQPQHF
>TRBJ1-2|TRBD1|TRBV10-3|.
TGTGCCATCAGTGAGTCGGTCGCAGGGGGAACCAACTATGGCTACACCTTC
CAISESVAGGTNYGYTF
>TRBJ2-1|.|TRBV18|.
TGTGCCAGCTCACCAGGGGGGAGCTCCTACAATGAGCAGTTCTTC
CASSPGGSSYNEQFF
>TRBJ2-2|.|TRBV3-1/TRBV3-2|few
TGTGCCAGCAGCCAAGATCAAGACTCCGAAAACACCGGGGAGCTGTTTTTT
CASSQDQDSENTGELFF
>TRBJ2-5|TRBD2|TRBV7-8|.
TGTGCCAGCAGCTTAGCTAGCGGGGGACGAGAGACCCAGTACTTC
CASSLASGGRETQYF
>TRBJ2-1|.|TRBV5-6|.
TGTGCCAGCAGCTTGGGGGGTGGGGGGGCCCGGTTCTTC
CASSLGGGGARFF
>TRBJ2-7|.|TRBV10-3|.
TGTGCCATCAGCCCGGGACATTCCTACGAGCAGTACTTC
CAISPGHSYEQYF
>TRBJ1-4|.|TRBV6-5|.
TGTGCCAGCACCTTAAATGAAAAACTGTTTTTT
CASTLNEKLFF
>TRBJ1-5|.|TRBV6-6|.
TGTGCCAGCAGGGCACAGGGAGGGAGCAATCAGCCCCAGCATTTT
CASRAQGGSNQPQHF
>TRBJ1-5|.|TRBV6-5|.
TGTGCCAGTGCTTCGACAGGCAATCAGCCCCAGCATTTT
CASASTGNQPQHF
>TRBJ1-6|.|TRBV21-1|.
TGTGCCAGCAGCAAAGACCCCCGACAGACTAATTCACCCCTCCACTTT
CASSKDPRQTNSPLHF
>TRBJ2-3|.|TRBV6-5|.
TGTGCCAGCGTGGCGGGTAGCACAGATACGCAGTATTTT
CASVAGSTDTQYF
>TRBJ1-2|.|TRBV10-3|.
TGTGCCATCAGTCTCCGGGACACTTATGGCTACACCTTC
CAISLRDTYGYTF
>TRBJ2-7|.|TRBV2|.
TGTGCCTCCAGACAGGCTTTGTCGGGCGAGCAGTACTTC
CASRQALSGEQYF
>TRBJ1-1|.|TRBV7-9|.
TGTGCCAGCAGCTCGACAGTGAACACTGAAGCTTTCTTT
CASSSTVNTEAFF
>TRBJ2-7|TRBD1|TRBV7-9|once
TGTGCCAGCAGTTCCACCGGGACAGGGGTCTACGAGCAGTACTTC
CASSSTGTGVYEQYF
>TRBJ1-1|TRBD1|TRBV7-8|.
TGTGCCAGCAGCTCGGGACAGGTGAACACTGAAGCTTTCTTT
CASSSGQVNTEAFF
>TRBJ2-3|TRBD2|TRBV4-2|.
TGTGCCAGCAGCCAAGAGCGGGGGGCCTATAGGGATACGCAGTATTTT
CASSQERGAYRDTQYF
>TRBJ2-3|.|TRBV28|.
TGTGCCAGCAGTTTTGGGGGGACGCAGTATTTT
CASSFGGTQYF